This is a list of T cell receptor beta chains from one sample in a study of T cell responses to AZD1222 COVID-19 vaccine. Data came from immunoSEQ multiplex PCR; TCRdb stores just in-frame clones and leaves some out. The data show under 150,000 clones, just over 90% seen once. The specimen was peripheral blood, collected on day 0 of AZD1222 vaccination. Every receptor here comes from an adult in good health. CDR3s include the opening cysteine and the closing phenylalanine or tryptophan. D genes are given only for firm matches. Some rows mark clone size as missing; the rest say once, few, many or name a class of expanded clone.

TRBV5-4	-	-	TRBJ1-4	TGTGCCAGCAGCTTGACAGGGACTAATGAAAAACTGTTTTTT	CASSLTGTNEKLFF
TRBV18	-	-	TRBJ1-6	TGTGCCAGCTTACCGGGGGGTAATTCACCCCTCCACTTT	CASLPGGNSPLHF
TRBV29-1	-	-	TRBJ2-4	TGCAGCGTTGGAGAGACAGGCGGAACGGCTCAGTACTTC	CSVGETGGTAQYF
TRBV7-7	-	-	TRBJ2-3	TGTGCCAGCAGCCAGGACTTAAGCACAGATACGCAGTATTTT	CASSQDLSTDTQYF
TRBV18	-	-	TRBJ2-3	TGTGCCAGCTCACCACTGGGGGGGGGCCGCACAGATACGCAGTATTTT	CASSPLGGGRTDTQYF
TRBV6-5	once	TRBD1	TRBJ1-6	TGTGCCAGCAGAGACCCGGGACAGGGGAATTCACCCCTCCACTTT	CASRDPGQGNSPLHF
TRBV20-1	-	-	TRBJ2-1	TGCAGTGCTAGAGCTGGCAATGAGCAGTTCTTC	CSARAGNEQFF
TRBV7-9	few	-	TRBJ2-7	TGTGCCAGCAGCCCCTCGACCGAGCAGTACTTC	CASSPSTEQYF
TRBV6-1	-	-	TRBJ1-1	TGTGCCAGCAGTGAAAGGGACCTGAACACTGAAGCTTTCTTT	CASSERDLNTEAFF
TRBV19	-	TRBD1	TRBJ1-2	TGTGCCAGTAGTAGCCGGGACAGGCACTATGGCTACACCTTC	CASSSRDRHYGYTF
TRBV2	-	TRBD1	TRBJ2-5	TGTGCCAGCAGGGCGACAGGGACAGAGACCCAGTACTTC	CASRATGTETQYF
TRBV15	-	TRBD1	TRBJ2-5	TGTGCCACAAGCTCCGGGACAGGGCCCCGAGAGACCCAGTACTTC	CATSSGTGPRETQYF
TRBV7-8	-	TRBD1	TRBJ1-5	TGTGCCAGCAGCGTAGGGACAGTGGATCAGCCCCAGCATTTT	CASSVGTVDQPQHF
TRBV18	-	-	TRBJ2-7	TGTGCCAGCTCACCCGCGGGCTGGGGGTCCCTCTACGAGCAGTACTTC	CASSPAGWGSLYEQYF
TRBV5-6	-	-	TRBJ2-7	TGTGCCAGCAGCAAGATGAAGGCAATCTTC	CASSKMKAIF
TRBV6-2/TRBV6-3	-	TRBD1	TRBJ2-5	TGTGCCAGCAGTTCGCCGACAGGGAAAGAGACCCAGTACTTC	CASSSPTGKETQYF
TRBV7-9	-	TRBD1	TRBJ2-7	TGTGCCAGCAGCTCCGGACAGGGGCCCTACGAGCAGTACTTC	CASSSGQGPYEQYF
TRBV5-6	-	TRBD1	TRBJ2-2	TGTGCCAGCAGCCCGACTCGGACAGGGGGCCCCGGGGAGCTGTTTTTT	CASSPTRTGGPGELFF
TRBV4-3	-	TRBD1	TRBJ2-4	TGCGCCAGCAGCCAAGCGCTAATAGGGACAGGCAACTTAGCCAAAAACATTCAGTACTTC	CASSQALIGTGNLAKNIQYF
TRBV4-3	-	-	TRBJ1-4	TGCGCCAGCAGCCAAGGGGGGGGCGATAATGAAAAACTGTTTTTT	CASSQGGGDNEKLFF
TRBV19	-	TRBD1	TRBJ2-3	TGTGCCAGTAGTATAACAGGGGGCGGCACAGATACGCAGTATTTT	CASSITGGGTDTQYF
TRBV2	once	-	TRBJ1-2	TGTGCCAGCAGTGAACGGTGGAGGGAGGGGACCGTTGCCTATGGCTACACCTTC	CASSERWREGTVAYGYTF
TRBV7-8	-	-	TRBJ1-4	TGTGCCAGCAGCGATAGGGACGGTGAACTGTTTTTT	CASSDRDGELFF
TRBV18	-	-	TRBJ1-2	TGTGCCAGCTCACCTCTACCTAATGGCTACACCTTC	CASSPLPNGYTF
TRBV9	-	-	TRBJ2-3	TGTGCCAGCAGCCCTGGCGCGACTAGCACAGATACGCAGTATTTT	CASSPGATSTDTQYF
TRBV30	once	-	TRBJ1-2	TGTGCCTGGAGTACCGACAGTAACTATGGCTACACCTTC	CAWSTDSNYGYTF
TRBV6-5	-	-	TRBJ2-2	TGTGCCAGCAGGGGACATCCGAACACCGGGGAGCTGTTTTTT	CASRGHPNTGELFF
TRBV6-2/TRBV6-3	-	TRBD2	TRBJ2-7	TGTGCCAGCAGTTATGAGGGACTAGCCTACGAGCAGTACTTC	CASSYEGLAYEQYF
TRBV10-3	-	-	TRBJ2-7	TGTGCCATCAGTGAGTCGAGGCCAGGGTCGGTCTCCTACGAGCAGTACTTC	CAISESRPGSVSYEQYF
TRBV19	-	-	TRBJ2-7	TGTGCCAGTGGAGGGGGGACAGACTCCTACGAGCAGTACTTC	CASGGGTDSYEQYF
TRBV3-1/TRBV3-2	-	TRBD1	TRBJ1-2	TGTGCCAGCAGCCAAGGCAATGGACAGGGGGCTTATGGCTACACCTTC	CASSQGNGQGAYGYTF
TRBV29-1	-	TRBD1	TRBJ1-1	TGCAGCGTTACCGGGACAGAGAACACTGAAGCTTTCTTT	CSVTGTENTEAFF
TRBV11-1	-	-	TRBJ2-1	TGTGCCAGCAGCTTGGGTTATGAGCAGTTCTTC	CASSLGYEQFF
TRBV6-5	-	-	TRBJ1-2	TGTGCCAGCAGATTGACAGAGAACTATGGCTACACCTTC	CASRLTENYGYTF
TRBV6-1	-	-	TRBJ2-5	TGTGCCAGCAGTGAAGTTATCAAAACAGTGTACCAAGAGACCCAGTACTTC	CASSEVIKTVYQETQYF
TRBV29-1	-	-	TRBJ2-2	TGCAGCGTTGGCAGGGGGGACACCGGGGAGCTGTTTTTT	CSVGRGDTGELFF
TRBV18	-	-	TRBJ2-3	TGTGCCAGCTCACCACAGGTTTCAGATACGCAGTATTTT	CASSPQVSDTQYF
TRBV5-1	-	-	TRBJ2-3	TGCGCCAGCAGCCTCACAGATACGCAGTATTTT	CASSLTDTQYF
TRBV19	-	-	TRBJ1-6	TGTGCCAGTCGACCCCGGAGCTCCTATAATTCACCCCTCCACTTT	CASRPRSSYNSPLHF
TRBV15	-	TRBD2	TRBJ2-2	TGTGCCACCTCTGCGGGAGGGCCGAACACCGGGGAGCTGTTTTTT	CATSAGGPNTGELFF
TRBV18	-	-	TRBJ2-7	TGTGCCAGCTCACCACGTGCGGGTTTTTACGAGCAGTACTTC	CASSPRAGFYEQYF
TRBV19	-	-	TRBJ1-2	TGTGCCAGTAGTATAGATACAGGCTCCTATGGCTACACCTTC	CASSIDTGSYGYTF
TRBV7-9	-	-	TRBJ2-5	TGTGCCAGCAGCTTAGGGTCGGGTCTAGTGGGCGAGACCCAGTACTTC	CASSLGSGLVGETQYF
TRBV4-3	few	TRBD1	TRBJ2-7	TGCGCCAGCAGCCTTTTCCGGGACAGAACAGACTACGAGCAGTACTTC	CASSLFRDRTDYEQYF
TRBV14	-	TRBD1	TRBJ2-1	TGTGCCAGCAGCCAAGATATACAGGGGGGACATGAGCAGTTCTTC	CASSQDIQGGHEQFF
TRBV6-1	-	-	TRBJ1-5	TGTGCCAGCAGTGATTGGCTGGGGAGCAATCAGCCCCAGCATTTT	CASSDWLGSNQPQHF
TRBV7-2	-	-	TRBJ1-3	TGTGCCAGCAGCCCAGCAACGGCTGGAAACACCATATATTTT	CASSPATAGNTIYF
TRBV5-1	-	-	TRBJ2-2	TGCGCCAGCAGTGTCAACACCGGGGAGCTGTTTTTT	CASSVNTGELFF
TRBV7-6	-	TRBD2	TRBJ2-2	TGTGCCAGCAGCTCCATTTCAATACTAGCGGGGGGGCACACCGGGGAGCTGTTTTTT	CASSSISILAGGHTGELFF
TRBV6-2/TRBV6-3	-	TRBD1	TRBJ2-7	TGTGCCAGCAGTCTGACAGGGGAGCACGAGCAGTACTTC	CASSLTGEHEQYF
TRBV7-2	-	-	TRBJ2-1	TGTGCCAGCAGCTTAGGCGTCGCGGGGGCTTACAATGAGCAGTTCTTC	CASSLGVAGAYNEQFF